This T cell receptor beta chain was documented in a study of T cell repertoires in cytomegalovirus infection. Whole-study context: Carrying CMV and the relevant HLA type showed in public TCR beta signatures. Study-level results: Ex vivo, HLA-C-restricted CMV-specific TCR beta clonotypes prevailed over the rest of the response. Using cumulative public TCR beta family frequency, the authors identified those who carried CMV together with the relevant HLA.

For this clonotype: The antigen is not known.

Per the germline V gene, CDR1 is SGHTA and CDR2 is FQGTGA. Trimming took off 5 bases at V and 6 bases at J, with 13 bases between the two ends. The CDR3 is 13 residues long. TCRdb re-analysed the reads in MiXCR, keeping a single row per CDR3 protein. The profile shows roughly 300,000 distinct CDR3 sequences, more than 9% of them singletons. This sequence was found in a human donor in good health (CMV status not recorded). Some clones in this sample may be carry-over from other donors' samples. This chain joins TRBV7-3 and TRBJ1-2; perhaps TRBD1 as D (6 bases). The specimen sequenced was PBMCs. CDR3 nucleotides: TGTGCCAGCAGCCAGAACAGGGTTGATGGCTACACCTTC. Translating it yields CASSQNRVDGYTF.